This T cell receptor beta chain was documented in a study of monozygotic twins with cystic fibrosis. On the study more broadly: With approximately 14 PCR cycles, barcoded libraries came from approximately 2.8 micrograms of fragmented DNA.

General study findings and limits: Unrelated CF individuals shared fewer identical clonotypes than monozygotic CF twins. No link emerged between shared CDR3 counts and age, concordance or severity. V usage most resembled the co-twin in 13 of 16 pairs.

Per germline, CDR1 SGHNT and CDR2 YYREEE (reference sequence). This CDR3 has 14 residues. V was pared by 4 bases and J by 4 bases, with 14 bases between. The count of this clone is one. Its cognate antigen is unknown. The protocol was immunoSEQ multiplex PCR, while the TCRdb copy is restricted to in-frame clones and leaves out a portion. The repertoire has 8,000 to 10,000 clones, about 91% of them found once; the top ten carry around 5.4%. The source is a boy aged 2-15 years with cystic fibrosis. The chain carries TRBV5-4 and TRBJ2-5; TRBD2 is a possible D gene (6 bases). Sequenced: blood. CDR3 protein: CASSARGSGETQYF. CDR3 DNA: TGTGCCAGCAGCGCCCGGGGGAGTGGAGAGACCCAGTACTTC.